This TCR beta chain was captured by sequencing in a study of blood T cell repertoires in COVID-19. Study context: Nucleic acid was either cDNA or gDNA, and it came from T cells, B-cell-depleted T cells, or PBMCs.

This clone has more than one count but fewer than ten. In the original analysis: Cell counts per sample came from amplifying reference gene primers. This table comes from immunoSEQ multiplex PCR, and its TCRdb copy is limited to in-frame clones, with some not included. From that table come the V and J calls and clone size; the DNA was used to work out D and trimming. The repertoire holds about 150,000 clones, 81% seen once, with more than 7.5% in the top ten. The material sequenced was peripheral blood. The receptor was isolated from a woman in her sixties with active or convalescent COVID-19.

The CDR3 DNA is TGTGCCAGCAGCGTAGCTGGGTTGAGGAGAAACACCATATATTTT. The encoded protein is CASSVAGLRRNTIYF. The chain combines TRBV9 with TRBJ1-3; D unresolved. Trimming removed 0 bases at V and 5 bases at J, with 12 bases between. Germline CDR1 reads SGDLS; CDR2 reads YYNGEE. This CDR3 contains 15 residues.